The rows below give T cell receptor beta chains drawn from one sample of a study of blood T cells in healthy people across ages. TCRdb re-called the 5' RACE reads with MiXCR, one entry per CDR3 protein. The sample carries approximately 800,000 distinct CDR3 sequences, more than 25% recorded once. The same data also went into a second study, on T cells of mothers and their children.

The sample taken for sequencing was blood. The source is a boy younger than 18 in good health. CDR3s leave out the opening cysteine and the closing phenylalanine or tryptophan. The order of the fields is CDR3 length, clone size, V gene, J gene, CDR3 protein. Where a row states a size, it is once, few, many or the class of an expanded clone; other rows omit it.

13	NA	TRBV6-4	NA	ASSHLRAGTYEQY
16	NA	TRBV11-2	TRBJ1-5	ASSLDFQTGGVHQPQH
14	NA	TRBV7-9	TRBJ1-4	ASSLNYGHFNEKLF
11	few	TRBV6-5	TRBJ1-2	ASGRTDAYGYT
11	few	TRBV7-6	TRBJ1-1	ASSPTGTTEAF
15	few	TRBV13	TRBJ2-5	ASSPASLTGAQETQY
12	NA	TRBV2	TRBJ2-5	ASGLAAAWETQY
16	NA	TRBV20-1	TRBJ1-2	SARPLDPYQRANYGYT
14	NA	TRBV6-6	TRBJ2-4	ASSYSGTGRMDIQY
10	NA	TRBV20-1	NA	SAGRGIDEQF
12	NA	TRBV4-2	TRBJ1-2	ASSQDLTSHGYT
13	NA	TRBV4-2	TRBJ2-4	ASSQMSGGKNIQY
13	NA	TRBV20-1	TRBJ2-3	SAFLAGGLTDTQY
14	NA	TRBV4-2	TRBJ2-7	ASSQEIGRGPYEQY
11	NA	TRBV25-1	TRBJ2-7	ASSPGGFVEQY
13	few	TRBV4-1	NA	ASSRKGGTVGEQY
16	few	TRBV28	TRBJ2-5	ASSLSGTWYRTEVTQY
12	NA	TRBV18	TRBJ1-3	ASNTGTAGNTIY
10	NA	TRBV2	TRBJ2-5	ASRWIQETQY
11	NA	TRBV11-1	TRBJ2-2	ASSSPWGGELF
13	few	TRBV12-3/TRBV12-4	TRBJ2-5	ASSEDRGGQETQY
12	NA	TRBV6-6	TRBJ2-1	ASSHRGGVDEQF
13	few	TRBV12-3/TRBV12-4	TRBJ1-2	ASRGQGAGSYGYT
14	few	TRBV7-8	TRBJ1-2	ASSLDGGALVYGYT
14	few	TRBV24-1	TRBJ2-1	ATSDLRGSSYNEQF
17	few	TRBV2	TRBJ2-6	ASSTRSGTVNSGANVLT
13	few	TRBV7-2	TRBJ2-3	ASSTLAGGIDTQY
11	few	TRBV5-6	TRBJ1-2	ASSFQGDYGHT
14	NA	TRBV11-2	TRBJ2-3	ASSPPWGESTDTQY
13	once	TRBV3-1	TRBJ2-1	ASSQWDFPYYEQF